The sequence of this T cell receptor beta chain was determined in a study of cytomegalovirus exposure and HLA in healthy donors. Study in general: The approximately 120 million unique TCR beta sequences, from roughly 170 million T cells, were found by an earlier analysis.

Amplification used 60 Vbeta primers and 13 Jbeta primers. TCRdb's table, derived via immunoSEQ multiplex PCR, lists solely in-frame clones and lacks some. The sample's table shows roughly 82,000 clones. Healthy bone marrow donors made up the cohort. Points on this clone: Its specificity is unknown.

V dropped 4 bases and J dropped 5; count of bases not matched to a gene: 9. The CDR3 is 16 residues long. Per germline, CDR1 SGHVS and CDR2 FQNEAQ. Study conclusions and caveats: Per published accounts, TCR beta sequences correctly predicted the HLA-A and HLA-B alleles of most subjects.

Sequencing used PBMCs. The source is a woman aged 55-70 years in good health and CMV-seronegative. The chain couples TRBV7-8 to TRBJ2-7, with TRBD1 matching over 12 bases. CDR3 nucleotides: TGTGCCAGCAGCTCATCCCGGGACAGGGGGCGGAACGAGCAGTACTTC. It specifies CASSSSRDRGRNEQYF.